This T cell receptor beta chain was observed in a study of shared clonotypes between healthy human individuals. Study-level background: The study enrolled a couple of women and a few men aged 18 to 49. Regarding the study as a whole: What limited the represented genetic and exposure-history diversity was the small number of donors.

In regard to this clone: Its antigen is undetermined.

Trimming cost V 2 bases and J 0 bases; bases outside gene matches: 1. The length of the CDR3 is 14 residues. From germline, CDR1 is SGHRS and CDR2 YFSETQ. Every subset's genomic DNA went evenly onto several immunoSEQ plates. Sequencing was performed with immunoSEQ multiplex PCR; in TCRdb, only in-frame clones are kept and a portion is missing. The sample contains around 450,000 clones, about four fifths of which appear only once. Sequences were obtained from PBMCs. The receptor comes from a woman aged 40-49 years in good health. Some clones in this sample may be carry-over from other donors' samples. The V and J genes are TRBV5-1 and TRBJ2-5, with 7 nucleotides matching TRBD2. In nucleotides, the CDR3 is TGCGCCAGCAGCTTTAGCGGGCACCAAGAGACCCAGTACTTC. It yields the protein CASSFSGHQETQYF.